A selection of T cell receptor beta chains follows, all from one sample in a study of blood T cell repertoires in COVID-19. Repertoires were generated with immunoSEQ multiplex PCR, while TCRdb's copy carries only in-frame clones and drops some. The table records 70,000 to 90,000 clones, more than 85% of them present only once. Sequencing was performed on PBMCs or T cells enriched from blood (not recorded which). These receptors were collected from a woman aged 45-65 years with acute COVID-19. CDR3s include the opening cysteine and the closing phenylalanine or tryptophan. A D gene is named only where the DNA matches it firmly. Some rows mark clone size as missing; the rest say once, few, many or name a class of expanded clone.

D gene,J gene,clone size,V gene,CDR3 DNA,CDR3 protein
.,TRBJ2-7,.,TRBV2,TGTGCCAGCAGTGAACGGCAGGGAAACTACGAGCAGTACTTC,CASSERQGNYEQYF
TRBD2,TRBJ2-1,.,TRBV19,TGTGCCAGTAGCCAACTAGCGGGAGCGTACAATGAGCAGTTCTTC,CASSQLAGAYNEQFF
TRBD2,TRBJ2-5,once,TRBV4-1,TGCGCCAGCAGCCAAGGAGCGCTAGCGGGGGGAAGTGGGTCCCAAGAGACCCAGTACTTC,CASSQGALAGGSGSQETQYF
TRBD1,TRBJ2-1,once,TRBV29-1,TGCAGCGCTGGACAGGGGGGGTACAATGAGCAGTTCTTC,CSAGQGGYNEQFF
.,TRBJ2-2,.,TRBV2,TGTGCCAGCGGAGAGACGGGATGGAACACCGGGGAGCTGTTTTTT,CASGETGWNTGELFF
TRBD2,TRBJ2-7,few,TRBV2,TGTGCCAGCAGTGCCGGGACTAGCGGGACTTACGAGCAGTACTTC,CASSAGTSGTYEQYF
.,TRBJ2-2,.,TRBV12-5,TGTGCTAGTGGTTTCATAGACACCGGGGAGCTGTTTTTT,CASGFIDTGELFF
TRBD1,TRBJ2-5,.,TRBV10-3,TGTGCCATCAGACGACAGGGAGAAGAGACCCAGTACTTC,CAIRRQGEETQYF
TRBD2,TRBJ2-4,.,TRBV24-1,TGTGCCACCAGTGAATCGGGAGGCGTTATGGGTTCCAAAAACATTCAGTACTTC,CATSESGGVMGSKNIQYF
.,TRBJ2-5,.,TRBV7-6,TGTGCCAGCAGCTTAGCGGGGACAAACCAAGAGACCCAGTACTTC,CASSLAGTNQETQYF
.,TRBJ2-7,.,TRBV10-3,TGTGCCATCAGTGAGTCTCCCGACAGGCCTTCCTACGAGCAGTACTTC,CAISESPDRPSYEQYF
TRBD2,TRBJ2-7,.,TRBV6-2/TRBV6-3,TGTGCCAGCAGTTGGGGCGGGAGCGTCCACGAGCAGTACTTC,CASSWGGSVHEQYF
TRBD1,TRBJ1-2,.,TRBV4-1,TGCGCCAGCAGGGCCCGGGGACAGATCTATGGCTACACCTTC,CASRARGQIYGYTF
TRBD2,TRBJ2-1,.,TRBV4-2,TGTGCCAGCAGCCCAACACTAGCGGGAGGGAACTACAATGAGCAGTTCTTC,CASSPTLAGGNYNEQFF
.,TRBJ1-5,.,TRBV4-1,TGCGCCAGCAGCCAAGATGGCGGTATCGGCAATCAGCCCCAGCATTTT,CASSQDGGIGNQPQHF
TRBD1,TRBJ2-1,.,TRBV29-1,TGCAGCGTGGGCAGGGGGATCTCCTACAATGAGCAGTTCTTC,CSVGRGISYNEQFF
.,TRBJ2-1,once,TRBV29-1,TGCAGCGCCCGACTACTCCAACATGAGCAGTTCTTC,CSARLLQHEQFF
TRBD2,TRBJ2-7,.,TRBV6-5,TGTGCCAGCAGTTACGGGACTAGCCCTCTCCGTGGCGAGCAGTACTTC,CASSYGTSPLRGEQYF
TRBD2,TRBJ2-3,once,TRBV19,TGTGCCAGTAGTATCCCGCTAGCGGACACAGATACGCAGTATTTT,CASSIPLADTDTQYF
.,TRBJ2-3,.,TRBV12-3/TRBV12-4,TGTGCCAGCAGCCCAGCAGGGTTCTTCCCAGAGTATTTT,CASSPAGFFPEYF
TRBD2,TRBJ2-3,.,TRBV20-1,TGCAGTGCTAGTGAACTAGCGGGGTTCACAGATACGCAGTATTTT,CSASELAGFTDTQYF
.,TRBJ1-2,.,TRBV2,TGTGCCAGCAGCCTCCGGGGGAGTGACTATGGCTACACCTTC,CASSLRGSDYGYTF
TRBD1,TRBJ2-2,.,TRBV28,TGTGCCAGCAGTTCGGGACAGGGAAACACCGGGGAGCTGTTTTTT,CASSSGQGNTGELFF
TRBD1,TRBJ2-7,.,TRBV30,TGTGCCTGGAGCGGACAGGATATCAGCGAGCAGTACTTC,CAWSGQDISEQYF
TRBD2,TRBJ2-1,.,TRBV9,TGTGCCAGCAGCACCGGGACTAGCGGGGCCTACAATGAGCAGTTCTTC,CASSTGTSGAYNEQFF
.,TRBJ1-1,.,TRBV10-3,TGTGCCACCGGAGCCTCAGGGTATGGCACTGAAGCTTTCTTT,CATGASGYGTEAFF
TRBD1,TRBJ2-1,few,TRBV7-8,TGTGCCAGCAGCTATACTACCGGACAGGGCGGTTACAATGAGCAGTTCTTC,CASSYTTGQGGYNEQFF
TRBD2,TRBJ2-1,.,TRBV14,TGTGCCAGCAGCTCCCCCGGGAGGGCCAACAATGAGCAGTTCTTC,CASSSPGRANNEQFF
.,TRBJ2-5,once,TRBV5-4,TGTGCCAGTACAGACCCGACCACGGAAGAGACCCAGTACTTC,CASTDPTTEETQYF
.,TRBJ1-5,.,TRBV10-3,TGTGCCATCAGTGAAGGACAAACCGGCAATCAGCCCCAGCATTTT,CAISEGQTGNQPQHF
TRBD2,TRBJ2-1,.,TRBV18,TGTGCCAGCTCACCAGGGTCTAGCGGGGCTGACAATGAGCAGTTCTTC,CASSPGSSGADNEQFF
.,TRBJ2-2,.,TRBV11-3,TGTGCCAGCAGCCCCCGGACAGAAGTCGGGGAGCTGTTTTTT,CASSPRTEVGELFF
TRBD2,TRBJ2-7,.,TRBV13,TGTGCCAGCCCATCCCGGGGGGGACTAGAGGAAATCCACGAGCAGTACTTC,CASPSRGGLEEIHEQYF
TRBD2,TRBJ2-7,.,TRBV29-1,TGCAGCGTTGTGGCTAGCGGGAGCCACGAGCAGTACTTC,CSVVASGSHEQYF
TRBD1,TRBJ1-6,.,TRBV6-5,TGTGCCAGAAGCATAGGGACAGGAAGAAATTCACCCCTCCACTTT,CARSIGTGRNSPLHF
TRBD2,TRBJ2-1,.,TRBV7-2,TGTGCCAGCAGAATAGCGGGAGGTGGCCACAATGAGCAGTTCTTC,CASRIAGGGHNEQFF
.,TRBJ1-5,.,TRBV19,TGTGCCAGTAGCCAGATCAACAATCAGCCCCAGCATTTT,CASSQINNQPQHF
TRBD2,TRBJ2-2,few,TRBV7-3,TGTGCCAGCAGCTTAAGGTCCAGGCTAGCGGGAGACGTGGGGACCGGGGAGCTGTTTTTT,CASSLRSRLAGDVGTGELFF
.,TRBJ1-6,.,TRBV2,TGTGCCAGCAGTGTAGACGGGGTCGATTCACCCCTCCACTTT,CASSVDGVDSPLHF
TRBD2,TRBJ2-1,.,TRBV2,TGTGCCAGCAGTGAAACTGCCAGGACTAGCGGGAGAGGGACCTACAATGAGCAGTTCTTC,CASSETARTSGRGTYNEQFF
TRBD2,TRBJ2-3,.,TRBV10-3,TGTGCCATCAGTCCAGGACTAGCGGGAGGAGATACGCAGTATTTT,CAISPGLAGGDTQYF
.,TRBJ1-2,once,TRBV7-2,TGTGCCAGCAGCTTAGCTGGGGGCGCGGAAGTTTATGGCTACACCTTC,CASSLAGGAEVYGYTF
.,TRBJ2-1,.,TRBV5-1,TGCGCCAGCAGCTTGCCTAGCAGCTCCTACAATGAGCAGTTCTTC,CASSLPSSSYNEQFF
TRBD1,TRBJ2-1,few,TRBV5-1,TGCGCCAGCAGCTCAGGGGGCGCTTACAATGAGCAGTTCTTC,CASSSGGAYNEQFF
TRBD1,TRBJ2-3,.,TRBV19,TGTGCCAGTAGTGCCGGGACAGCTCTAGATACGCAGTATTTT,CASSAGTALDTQYF
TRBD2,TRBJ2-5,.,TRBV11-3,TGTGCCAGCAGCTTAGTGTCGGGAGGGGGCCAAGAGACCCAGTACTTC,CASSLVSGGGQETQYF
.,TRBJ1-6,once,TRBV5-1,TGCGCCAGCAGCACAGGGATACAGGCCTATAATTCACCCCTCCACTTT,CASSTGIQAYNSPLHF
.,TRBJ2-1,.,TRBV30,TGTGCCTGGAGTACCAGCGTAAATGAGCAGTTCTTC,CAWSTSVNEQFF
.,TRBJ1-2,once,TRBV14,TGTGCCAGCAGCCCTAGTCGGGGGGGAGATGGCTACACCTTC,CASSPSRGGDGYTF
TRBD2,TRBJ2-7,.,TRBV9,TGTGCCAGCAGCGTAGGTGATAGCGGGAGCGAGGCCTACTTCTACGAGCAGTACTTC,CASSVGDSGSEAYFYEQYF
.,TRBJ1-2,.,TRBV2,TGTGCCAGCACCCGGTCCGCCCCGGGCTACACCTTC,CASTRSAPGYTF
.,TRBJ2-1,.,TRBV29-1,TGCAGCGTTGTGCGGGGCTCCTACAATGAGCAGTTCTTC,CSVVRGSYNEQFF
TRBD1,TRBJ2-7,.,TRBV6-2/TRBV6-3,TGTGCCAGCAGTTACGAAGGGACAGCTCTCTCCTACGAGCAGTACTTC,CASSYEGTALSYEQYF
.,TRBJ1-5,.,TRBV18,TGTGCCAGCTCACCCGGGAACAATCAGCCCCAGCATTTT,CASSPGNNQPQHF
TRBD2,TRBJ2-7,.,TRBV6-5,TGTGCCAGCAGTTCAACCGTCCCGGGACTAGGTTACGAGCAGTACTTC,CASSSTVPGLGYEQYF
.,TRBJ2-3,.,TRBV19,TGTGCCAGTAGTGAAAGGGGGTGGATAGATACGCAGTATTTT,CASSERGWIDTQYF
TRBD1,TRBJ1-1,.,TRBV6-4,TGTGCCAGCAGTGACCTATTGGACAGGGGGGCGAACACTGAAGCTTTCTTT,CASSDLLDRGANTEAFF